The source of this T cell receptor (beta chain) is a study of shared clonotypes between healthy human individuals. This clone turned up a few times. Genomic DNA of every subset was divided equally among multiple immunoSEQ plates. Profiled with immunoSEQ multiplex PCR; TCRdb holds only in-frame clones, not every one. The sample consists of some 95,000 clones, over 60% of them appearing once. Germline lookup yields CDR1 MGHRA and CDR2 YSYEKL. The CDR3 spans 15 residues. V shed 4 bases, J shed 6 bases, and the junction held 8 bases outside the gene matches. The V call is TRBV4-1, the J call TRBJ2-2, with 7 bases that match TRBD1. The sequence was collected from a man aged 25-45 years in good health. Material: memory CD8+ T cells sorted from blood. Subset: CD45RO+ cells pooled with CCR7-negative TemRA cells. CDR3 in amino acids: CASSPRQGVPGELFF. The CDR3 coding sequence is TGCGCCAGCAGCCCCCGACAGGGCGTACCCGGGGAGCTGTTTTTT.